What follows describes a single T cell receptor (beta chain). The CDR3 has 13 amino acids. Germline V gene lookup returns CDR1 SGHNT and CDR2 YENEEA. Trimming removed 5 bases at V and 2 bases at J, with 10 bases between. This sample was taken from a study of technical replicates of blood from a few donors. Generated by immunoSEQ multiplex PCR, the TCRdb table keeps only in-frame clones and is missing some. Of over 85,000 clones in the sample, less than 96% were seen once. Sequenced material: T cells isolated from PBMCs. The V gene is TRBV11-3, the J gene TRBJ2-7; TRBD2 might be the D (6 bases). The source of this sequence is a human donor in good health. The CDR3 sequence is CASSLGTPYEQYF. In DNA form, the CDR3 reads TGTGCCAGCAGCCTCGGGACTCCCTACGAGCAGTACTTC.